Sequencing of this TCR beta chain was carried out in a study of siplizumab effects on memory and regulatory T cells. The study, taken as a whole, reports: Whether the proliferating Tregs (from siplizumab cultures) were suppressive was not confirmed. In controls, roughly 27% of mappable alloreactive CD4+ clones were Treg-derived on average, versus roughly 69% with siplizumab.

Trimming at V came to 5 bases and at J to 8 bases, leaving 15 bases not matched to a gene. The CDR3 is made up of 15 amino acids. In germline, CDR1 is SQVTM, CDR2 ANQGSEA. Assaying covered roughly 100,000 TCR templates per sample. Method: immunoSEQ multiplex PCR; TCRdb's copy keeps in-frame clones and lacks some. The sample includes over 65,000 clones, 93% of them seen just once. Comment on this clone: Its antigen is not known.

The sequence was collected from a human donor in good health. This rearrangement joins TRBV29-1 to TRBJ1-2, with 9 bases fitting TRBD1. Sequencing was performed on CD8+ T cells sorted from blood. The CDR3 nucleotides are TGCAGCGTTCCCGGGACAGGGTCTGAGCGGGTCGGCTACACCTTC. It translates to CSVPGTGSERVGYTF.